This TCR beta chain was identified during a study of blood T cell repertoires in COVID-19. Sequencing was performed with immunoSEQ multiplex PCR; in TCRdb, only in-frame clones are kept and a portion is missing. Among hundreds of thousands of clones listed, almost 90% were seen once. The source is a woman between 65 and 79 years old with COVID-19, enrolled during active disease. Sequences were obtained from peripheral blood.

This CDR3 reads CASSIGAGGSSYEQYF. The DNA for the CDR3 is TGTGCCAGTAGTATAGGAGCGGGAGGAAGCTCCTACGAGCAGTACTTC. This chain links TRBV19 with TRBJ2-7; 9 bases map to TRBD2. The CDR3 length is 16 residues. CDR1 is LNHDA, CDR2 SQIVND, per germline (reference sequence). After removal of 1 base from V and 0 bases from J, the junction contained 4 bases not matched to a gene.